The clone carrying this T cell receptor beta chain was seen ten or more times. The antigen is undetermined. Germline V gene sequence: CDR1 SNHLY, CDR2 FYNNEI. V shed 8 bases, J shed 9 bases, and the junction held 12 bases outside the gene matches. The CDR3 runs to 14 residues. This entry is derived from a study of T cells in Graves' hyperthyroidism and ophthalmopathy. Study results and caveats: The authors' 13 V-J model separated ophthalmopathy from stable hyperthyroidism.

Patients were excluded because of uncontrolled infection, other autoimmune disease, pregnancy or lactation. Using RNA transcripts as the source, TCR beta CDR3 regions were amplified. First-round RT-PCR of the TCR CDR3 relied on the HTBI primer set. One entry per CDR3 protein, called by TCRdb with MiXCR from the multiplex PCR reads. The data show approximately 400,000 distinct CDR3 sequences, around 15% seen once. Sequencing was performed on blood. This chain links TRBV2 with TRBJ2-1; 8 bases match TRBD1. This clonotype was sampled from a woman in her thirties with Graves' ophthalmopathy. This CDR3 is CASGAYRGNGEQFF. The CDR3 DNA sequence: TGTGCCAGCGGAGCTTACAGGGGGAATGGTGAGCAGTTCTTC.